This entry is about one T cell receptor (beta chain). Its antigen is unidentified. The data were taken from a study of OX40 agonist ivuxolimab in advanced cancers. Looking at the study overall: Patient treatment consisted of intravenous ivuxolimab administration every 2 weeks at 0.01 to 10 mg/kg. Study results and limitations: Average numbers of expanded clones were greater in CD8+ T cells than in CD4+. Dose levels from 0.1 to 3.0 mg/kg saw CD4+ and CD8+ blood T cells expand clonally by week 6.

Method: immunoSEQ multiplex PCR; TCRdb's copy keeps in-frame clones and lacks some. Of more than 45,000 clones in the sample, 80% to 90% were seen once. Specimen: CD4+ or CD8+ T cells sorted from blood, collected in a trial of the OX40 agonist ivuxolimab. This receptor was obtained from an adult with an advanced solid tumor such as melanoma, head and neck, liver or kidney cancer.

CDR3 sequence reads: CASSASGTSGRGTDTQYF. CDR3 DNA: TGTGCCAGCAGTGCCTCCGGGACTAGCGGGAGGGGCACAGATACGCAGTATTTT. The chain combines TRBV2 with TRBJ2-3, with 16 bases matching TRBD2. Germline CDR1 SNHLY, CDR2 FYNNEI. This CDR3 is built from 18 residues. Germline trimming cut 4 bases from V and 1 base from J; bases unmatched to any gene: 5.